Listed here are 18 T cell receptor beta chains from one sample, sequenced in a study of T cell responses to AZD1222 COVID-19 vaccine. Clones were read by immunoSEQ multiplex PCR, and TCRdb kept only the in-frame ones, dropping some. Among approximately 140,000 clones, approximately 89% were seen once, and the ten largest hold around 5%. The specimen was peripheral blood, collected on day 0 of AZD1222 vaccination. These receptors came from an adult in good health.

This clone was seen once. The J gene is TRBJ1-2, the V gene TRBV2; D remains ambiguous. This CDR3 contains 13 residues. V lost 1 base and J 3 bases, leaving 6 bases between the germline ends. Germline V gene lookup returns CDR1 SNHLY and CDR2 FYNNEI. The CDR3 nucleotides read TGTGCCAGCAGTGAAGGTGTGGACTATGGCTACACCTTC. It codes for CASSEGVDYGYTF.

Concerning this clone: A read error may produce the germline difference seen at one junction end. The J gene is TRBJ1-3, the V gene TRBV12-3 or TRBV12-4; 10 bases fit TRBD1. CDR3 length: 11 amino acids. CDR3 nucleotide sequence: TGTGCCAGCAGTTTAGCTGGGACAGGGGATTTT. The encoded protein is CASSLAGTGDF.

V and J are TRBV4-3 and TRBJ1-1, with D perhaps TRBD1 (5 bases). The CDR3 consists of 16 residues. CDR1 LGHNA and CDR2 YSLEER come from the germline V gene. With 3 bases removed from V and 6 bases from J, the gap between germline ends came to 20 bases. The CDR3 here is CASSQEVGELGSEAFF. Written as DNA, the CDR3 is TGCGCCAGCAGCCAGGAAGTGGGGGAATTGGGATCTGAAGCTTTCTTT.

Of note for this clone: A junction boundary mismatches the germline segment, possibly from a read error. The chain employs TRBV6-1 and TRBJ1-6; D unclear. Germline V lookup: CDR1 MNHNS, CDR2 SASEGT. The CDR3 runs to 14 residues. CDR3 coding DNA: TGTGCCAGCGGTGAAGGGCCTTATAATTCACCCCTCCACTTT. The encoded protein is CASGEGPYNSPLHF.

J is TRBJ1-5 and V is TRBV19; maybe TRBD1 (5 bases). The V end lost 3 bases, the J end lost 4 bases, and 7 bases lay between the germline ends. Germline V gene sequence: CDR1 LNHDA, CDR2 SQIVND (reference sequence). The CDR3 is 13 amino acids. Here the CDR3 reads CASSIRGNQPQHF. The DNA for the CDR3 is TGTGCCAGTAGTATTAGGGGAAATCAGCCCCAGCATTTT.

The gene calls are TRBV19 and TRBJ1-1; a possible D gene is TRBD1 (5 bases). V lost 4 bases to trimming and J lost 4 bases, with 13 bases between them. Germline values: CDR1 LNHDA, CDR2 SQIVND (reference sequence). The CDR3 is made up of 14 amino acids. CDR3 nucleotide sequence: TGTGCCAGTAGTAGCTCGGGGACGGGCACTGAAGCTTTCTTT. Amino acids: CASSSSGTGTEAFF.

V gene TRBV4-2 combines with J gene TRBJ1-6; D remains ambiguous. The CDR3 consists of 15 residues. V gave up 1 base and J gave up 8 bases, with 12 bases separating them. The germline gives CDR1 LGHNA, CDR2 YNFKEQ. The CDR3 sequence is CASSQGVLGYSPLHF. The CDR3 DNA sequence: TGTGCCAGCAGCCAAGGGGTTTTAGGATATTCACCCCTCCACTTT.

The J gene is TRBJ1-5, the V gene TRBV7-2; no reliable D call. The CDR3 is 13 amino acids. Looked up from germline, CDR1 is SGHTA and CDR2 is FQGNSA. V lost 2 bases and J lost 7, with 9 bases in between. The CDR3 sequence is CASSLQVGQPQHF. The CDR3, as DNA: TGTGCCAGCAGCTTACAGGTCGGGCAGCCCCAGCATTTT.

The rearrangement joins TRBV4-2 to TRBJ2-2; possibly TRBD1 for D (6 bases). The ends were cut back, 7 bases at V and 3 bases at J, with 9 bases in the middle. Germline CDR1 is LGHNA and CDR2 is YNFKEQ. The CDR3 spans 13 residues. As DNA, the CDR3 is TGTGCCAGCAACTCAGGGGACACCGGGGAGCTGTTTTTT. This translates into CASNSGDTGELFF.

The chain has TRBV9 and TRBJ2-1; 8 positions match TRBD1. CDR1 SGDLS and CDR2 YYNGEE come from the germline V gene. The J segment lost 4 bases and the V segment lost 2 bases, leaving 5 bases of the junction unmatched. CDR3 size: 15 residues. The CDR3 bases are TGTGCCAGCAGCGTTTCAGGGGGCTTTTACAATGAGCAGTTCTTC. It encodes CASSVSGGFYNEQFF.

This clone was detected only once. Germline is not matched at one junction end, which may reflect a read error. The rearrangement links TRBV5-6 to TRBJ2-1, with 7 bases fitting TRBD2. This CDR3 contains 14 residues. CDR1 and CDR2 from the germline V gene are SGHDT and YYEEEE. In DNA form, the CDR3 reads TGTGCCAGCAGCCTCTGGGGGGGTTACAGTGAGCAGTTCTTC. Encoded protein: CASSLWGGYSEQFF.

The chain recombines TRBV6-4 with TRBJ1-2; 8 bases agree with TRBD1. The CDR3 is 14 residues long. Per germline, CDR1 MRHNA and CDR2 SNTAGT. The V gene end was trimmed by 2 bases and the J gene end by 6 bases; junction bases not matched to a gene: 5. CDR3: CASSDGGQANGYTF. The CDR3 region has the DNA TGTGCCAGCAGTGACGGGGGACAGGCGAATGGCTACACCTTC.

J is TRBJ1-1 and V is TRBV7-2, with D possibly being TRBD1 (6 bases). Deletions cut 0 bases from V and 7 bases from J, with 9 bases between. This CDR3 spans 13 amino acids. Germline CDR1 SGHTA, CDR2 FQGNSA. CDR3 in DNA: TGTGCCAGCAGCTTAGCCACAGGGATTGAAGCTTTCTTT. Translating gives CASSLATGIEAFF.

The rearrangement uses TRBV7-2 and TRBJ1-2, with a tentative D call TRBD1 (5 bases). Germline V lookup: CDR1 SGHTA, CDR2 FQGNSA. CDR3 length: 13 residues. The ends were cut back, 3 bases at V and 1 base at J, with 6 bases in the middle. The DNA of the CDR3 is TGTGCCAGCAGCTTTGGACATAACTATGGCTACACCTTC. It codes for CASSFGHNYGYTF.

This chain uses TRBV7-6 with TRBJ2-2; 14 bases are a match to TRBD2. The CDR3 totals 18 residues. Germline CDR1 SGHVS, CDR2 FNYEAQ. V shed 1 base, J shed 5 bases, and the junction held 6 bases outside the gene matches. The CDR3: CASSLGRGLAGATGELFF. The DNA of the CDR3 is TGTGCCAGCAGCTTAGGGCGGGGACTAGCGGGGGCAACCGGGGAGCTGTTTTTT.

This chain links TRBV4-2 with TRBJ1-1, with 7 bases identical to TRBD1. Germline V gene data show CDR1 as LGHNA and CDR2 as YNFKEQ. With 5 bases clipped from V and 5 bases from J, the junction kept 14 bases outside the gene matches. CDR3 length: 16 amino acids. The CDR3 spells CASSYGEGAMGTEAFF. The CDR3 coding sequence is TGTGCCAGCAGCTATGGAGAGGGGGCAATGGGGACTGAAGCTTTCTTT.

The V gene is TRBV21-1, the J gene TRBJ2-1; the table's D call, TRBD1, was not checked against the DNA. TRBV21-1 is a listed pseudogene. The CDR3 has 17 amino acids. Here the CDR3 reads CASTTTGGGSKYNEQFF. The CDR3 DNA is TGTGCCAGCACCACGACAGGGGGCGGGTCTAAGTACAATGAGCAGTTCTTC.

The chain carries TRBV4-1 and TRBJ2-2; 7 bases line up with TRBD2. The germline V gene encodes CDR1 MGHRA and CDR2 YSYEKL. CDR3 length: 13 residues. The J segment lost 9 bases and the V segment lost 8 bases, leaving 9 bases of the junction unmatched. CDR3 bases: TGCGCCAGCGGGGGGGAAACAGCTAGGGAGCTGTTTTTT. Its translation: CASGGETARELFF.